This entry lists 4 T cell receptor beta chains sequenced from one sample in a study of neurological immune-mediated disorders. TCRdb reanalysed the 5' RACE reads using MiXCR and keeps one entry per CDR3 protein. The data show fewer than 90,000 distinct CDR3 sequences, around 5.2% seen once. Sequencing was carried out using PBMCs. The receptors here all came from a man younger than 35 with multiple sclerosis.

This clonotype was counted at least ten times. The V gene is TRBV7-2, the J gene TRBJ2-2, with D perhaps matching TRBD2 (6 bases). There are 15 residues in the CDR3. CDR1 and CDR2 (germline): SGHTA, FQGNSA. With 5 bases removed from V and 1 base from J, the gap between germline ends came to 11 bases. CDR3 amino acids: CASSPGVGNTGELFF. CDR3 DNA sequence: TGTGCCAGCAGCCCGGGGGTGGGGAACACCGGGGAGCTGTTTTTT.

This clonotype was counted at least ten times. The gene calls are TRBV3-1 and TRBJ1-2, with a possible D match to TRBD1 (6 bases). Germline V gene data show CDR1 as LGHDT and CDR2 as YNNKEL (reference sequence). Trimming cost V 0 bases and J 5 bases, with 13 bases left between them. The CDR3 covers 15 residues. Written as DNA, the CDR3 is TGTGCCAGCAGCCAAGATCCGACAGGATTATATGGCTACACCTTC. Protein product: CASSQDPTGLYGYTF.

This clonotype was seen repeatedly, ten times or more. The V gene is TRBV12-3 or TRBV12-4, the J gene TRBJ2-5; 9 nucleotides align to TRBD1. Trimming removed 2 bases from V and 4 bases from J; junction bases left unmatched: 11. The CDR3 is 17 residues long. CDR3 sequence (DNA): TGTGCCAGCAGTTTACTCCCGGGACAGGGAACAAGAGAGACCCAGTACTTC. Translated: CASSLLPGQGTRETQYF.

A few counts support this clonotype. V usage is TRBV18 and J usage is TRBJ2-4; the D gene is possibly TRBD2 (5 bases). CDR3 size: 13 residues. V lost 2 bases, J lost 10 bases, and 12 bases lay in between. Germline V gene sequence: CDR1 KGHSH, CDR2 LQKENI. The CDR3 coding sequence is TGTGCCAGCTCACCAAATCCCGGGGAAATTCAGTACTTC. It translates to CASSPNPGEIQYF.